This T cell receptor (beta chain) was sequenced in a study of PD-1 blockade in classical Hodgkin lymphoma. The study's findings and limits: Those patients who began receiving nivolumab less than 1 year after ASCT had lower diversity, and they were excluded.

Assay: immunoSEQ multiplex PCR; the TCRdb copy retains only in-frame clones and omits some. Of just under 100,000 clones in the sample, over 80% were seen once. With respect to this clone: Antigen: not known.

Following autologous stem cell transplantation, relapse occurred in every patient, and exposure to brentuximab vedotin varied. This CDR3 is 15 amino acids long. Germline V gives CDR1 SGDLS, CDR2 YYNGEE. J was trimmed by 5 bases and V by 6 bases; bases with no gene match: 10. The TCR originated in a human donor with classical Hodgkin lymphoma. V is TRBV9 and J is TRBJ2-1; TRBD2 agrees at 8 bases. The material sequenced was peripheral blood mononuclear cells (PBMCs), taken at baseline. The CDR3 is CASTPGGGRHNEQFF. CDR3 bases: TGTGCCAGCACCCCCGGGGGGGGGCGGCACAATGAGCAGTTCTTC.